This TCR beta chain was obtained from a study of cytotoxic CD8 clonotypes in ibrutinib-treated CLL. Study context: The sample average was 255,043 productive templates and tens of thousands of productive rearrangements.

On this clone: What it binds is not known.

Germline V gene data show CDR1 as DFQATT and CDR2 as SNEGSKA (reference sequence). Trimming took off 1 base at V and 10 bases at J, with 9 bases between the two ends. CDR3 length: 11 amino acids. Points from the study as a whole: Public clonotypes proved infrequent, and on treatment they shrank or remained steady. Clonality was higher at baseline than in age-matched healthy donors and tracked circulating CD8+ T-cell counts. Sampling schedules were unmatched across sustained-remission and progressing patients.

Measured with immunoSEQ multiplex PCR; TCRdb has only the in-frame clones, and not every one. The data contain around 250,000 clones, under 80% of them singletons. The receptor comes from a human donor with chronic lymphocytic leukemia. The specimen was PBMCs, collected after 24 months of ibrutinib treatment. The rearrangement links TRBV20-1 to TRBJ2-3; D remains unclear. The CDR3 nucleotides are TGCAGTGCTAGAGGCCTCAGCCCGCAGTATTTT. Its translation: CSARGLSPQYF.